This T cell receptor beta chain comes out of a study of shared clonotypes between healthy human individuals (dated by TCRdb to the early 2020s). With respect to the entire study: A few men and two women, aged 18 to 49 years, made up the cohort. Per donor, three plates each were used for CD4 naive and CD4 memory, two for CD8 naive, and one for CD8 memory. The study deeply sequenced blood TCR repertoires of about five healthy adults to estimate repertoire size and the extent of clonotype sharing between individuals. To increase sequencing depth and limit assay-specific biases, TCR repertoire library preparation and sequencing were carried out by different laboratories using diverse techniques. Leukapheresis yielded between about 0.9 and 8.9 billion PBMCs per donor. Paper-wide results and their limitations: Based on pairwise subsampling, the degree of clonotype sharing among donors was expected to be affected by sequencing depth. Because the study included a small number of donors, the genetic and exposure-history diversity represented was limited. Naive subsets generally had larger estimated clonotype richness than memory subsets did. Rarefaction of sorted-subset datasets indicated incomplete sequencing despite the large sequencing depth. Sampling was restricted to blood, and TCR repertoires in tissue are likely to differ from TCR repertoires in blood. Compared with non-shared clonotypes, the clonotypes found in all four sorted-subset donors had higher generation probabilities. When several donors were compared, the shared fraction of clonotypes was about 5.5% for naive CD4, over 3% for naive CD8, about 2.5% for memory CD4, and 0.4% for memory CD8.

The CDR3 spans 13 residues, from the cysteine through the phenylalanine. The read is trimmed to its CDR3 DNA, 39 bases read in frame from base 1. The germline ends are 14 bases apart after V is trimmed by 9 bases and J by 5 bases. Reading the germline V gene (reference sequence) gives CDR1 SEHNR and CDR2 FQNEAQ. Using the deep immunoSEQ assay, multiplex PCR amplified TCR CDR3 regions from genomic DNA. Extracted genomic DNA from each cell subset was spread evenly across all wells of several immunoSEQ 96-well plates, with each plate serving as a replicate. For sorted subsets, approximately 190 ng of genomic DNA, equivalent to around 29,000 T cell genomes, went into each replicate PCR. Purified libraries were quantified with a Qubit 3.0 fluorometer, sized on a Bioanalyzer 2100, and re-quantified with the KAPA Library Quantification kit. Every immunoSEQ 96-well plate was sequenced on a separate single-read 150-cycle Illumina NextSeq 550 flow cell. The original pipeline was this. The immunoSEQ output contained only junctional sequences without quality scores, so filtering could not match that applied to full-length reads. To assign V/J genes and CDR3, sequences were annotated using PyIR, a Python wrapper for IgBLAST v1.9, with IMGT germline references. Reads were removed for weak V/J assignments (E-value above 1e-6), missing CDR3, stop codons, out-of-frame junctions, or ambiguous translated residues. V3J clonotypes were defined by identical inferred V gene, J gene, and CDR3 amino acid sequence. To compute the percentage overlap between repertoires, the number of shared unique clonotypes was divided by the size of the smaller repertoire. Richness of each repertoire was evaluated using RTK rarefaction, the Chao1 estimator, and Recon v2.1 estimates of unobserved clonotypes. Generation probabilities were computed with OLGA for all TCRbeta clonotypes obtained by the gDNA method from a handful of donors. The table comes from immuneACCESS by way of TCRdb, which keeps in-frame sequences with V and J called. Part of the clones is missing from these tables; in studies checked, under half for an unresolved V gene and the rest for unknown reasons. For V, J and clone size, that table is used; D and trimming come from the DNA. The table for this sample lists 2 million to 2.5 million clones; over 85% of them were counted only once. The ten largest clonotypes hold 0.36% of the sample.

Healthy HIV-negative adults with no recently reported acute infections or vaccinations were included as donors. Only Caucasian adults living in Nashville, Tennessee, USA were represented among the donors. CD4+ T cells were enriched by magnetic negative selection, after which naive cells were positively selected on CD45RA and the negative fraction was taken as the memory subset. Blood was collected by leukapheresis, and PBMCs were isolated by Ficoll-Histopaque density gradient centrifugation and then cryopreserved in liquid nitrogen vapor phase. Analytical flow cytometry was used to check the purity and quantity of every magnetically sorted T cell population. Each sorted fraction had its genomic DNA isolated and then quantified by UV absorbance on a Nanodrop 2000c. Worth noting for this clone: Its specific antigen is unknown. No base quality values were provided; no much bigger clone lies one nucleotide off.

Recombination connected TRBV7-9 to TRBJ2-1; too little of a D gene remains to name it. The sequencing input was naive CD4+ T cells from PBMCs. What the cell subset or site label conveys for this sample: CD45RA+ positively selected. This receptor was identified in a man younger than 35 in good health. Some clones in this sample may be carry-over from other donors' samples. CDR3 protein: CASQTDRHNEQFF. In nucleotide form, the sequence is TGTGCCAGTCAAACCGATAGGCACAATGAGCAGTTCTTC.